This T cell receptor (beta chain) comes out of a study of CD4+ T cells in melanoma (dated by TCRdb to between 2021 and 2024). For the study in its entirety: Neoantigen-specific CD4+ T cells in human melanoma were investigated in the study.

Cut back by 0 bases and 2 bases, the V and J ends lie 9 bases apart. Per the germline V gene (reference sequence), LNHNV is the CDR1 and YYDKDF is the CDR2. The CDR3 covers 15 residues, taking in both the cysteine and the phenylalanine. This entry keeps only the CDR3 DNA: 45 bases, framed from base 1. The donors were people with melanoma. Libraries were constructed by the immunoSEQ multiplex PCR assay. TCRdb stores this immuneACCESS table with in-frame sequences only. Part of the clones is absent; in the studies checked, under half of the shortfall reflects unresolved V genes, and no reason is known for the rest. Here the sample has about 140,000 clones; approximately 91% occur a single time. The ten largest make up 1.5% to 1.7% of the sample. The research as a whole found: According to the report, neoantigen-specific CD4+ T cells in melanoma displayed diverse differentiation states. The report described a correlation between neoantigen-specific CD4+ T cells and the function of CD8+ T cells, macrophages and B cells.

Comments on this clone: Its antigen specificity is not known. No qualities accompany the bases; no much larger clone lies one base away.

The rearrangement combines TRBV15 with TRBJ2-3, with the D gene not confidently named. The receptor was isolated from a human donor with melanoma. The nucleotide sequence reads as follows: TGTGCCACCAGCAGAGATCAAGCCTCCACAGATACGCAGTATTTT. Translated, this gives CATSRDQASTDTQYF.